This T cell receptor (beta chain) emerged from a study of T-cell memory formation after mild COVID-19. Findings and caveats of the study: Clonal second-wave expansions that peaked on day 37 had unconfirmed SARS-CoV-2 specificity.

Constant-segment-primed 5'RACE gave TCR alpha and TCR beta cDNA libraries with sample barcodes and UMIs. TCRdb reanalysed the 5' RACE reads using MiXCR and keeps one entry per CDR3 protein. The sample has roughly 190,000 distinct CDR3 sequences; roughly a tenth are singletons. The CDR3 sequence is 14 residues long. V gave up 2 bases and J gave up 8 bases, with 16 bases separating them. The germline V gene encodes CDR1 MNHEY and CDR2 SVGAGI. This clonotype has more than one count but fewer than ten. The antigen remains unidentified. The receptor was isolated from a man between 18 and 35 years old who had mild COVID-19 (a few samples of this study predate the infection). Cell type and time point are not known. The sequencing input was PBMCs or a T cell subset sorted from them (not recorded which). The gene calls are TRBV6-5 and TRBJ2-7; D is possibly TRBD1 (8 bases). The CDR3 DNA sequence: TGTGCCAGCAGTTACGGGGGGGCAGGGGGCAAGCAGTACTTC. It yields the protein CASSYGGAGGKQYF.